This T cell receptor beta chain was documented in a study of radiotherapy plus CTLA-4 blockade in lung cancer. Produced via immunoSEQ multiplex PCR; TCRdb's table is partial and in-frame only. Of roughly 110,000 clones detected, about 85% appear once; the ten largest clones hold less than 2.5%. Trimming shortened V by 5 bases and J by 2 bases, and 9 bases separated the two germline ends. This CDR3 region has 14 residues. CDR1 is MNHEY and CDR2 is SVGAGI in the germline V gene. The chain recombines TRBV6-5 with TRBJ1-4; D is possibly TRBD1 (5 bases). The input for sequencing was peripheral blood, taken from a patient treated with radiotherapy plus ipilimumab. The clonotype comes from a human donor with non-small cell lung cancer that progressed on radiotherapy plus ipilimumab. Some clones in this sample may be carry-over from other donors' samples. The CDR3 DNA follows: TGTGCCAGCAGTGGGGGGGGGACTAATGAAAAACTGTTTTTT. Its protein is CASSGGGTNEKLFF.